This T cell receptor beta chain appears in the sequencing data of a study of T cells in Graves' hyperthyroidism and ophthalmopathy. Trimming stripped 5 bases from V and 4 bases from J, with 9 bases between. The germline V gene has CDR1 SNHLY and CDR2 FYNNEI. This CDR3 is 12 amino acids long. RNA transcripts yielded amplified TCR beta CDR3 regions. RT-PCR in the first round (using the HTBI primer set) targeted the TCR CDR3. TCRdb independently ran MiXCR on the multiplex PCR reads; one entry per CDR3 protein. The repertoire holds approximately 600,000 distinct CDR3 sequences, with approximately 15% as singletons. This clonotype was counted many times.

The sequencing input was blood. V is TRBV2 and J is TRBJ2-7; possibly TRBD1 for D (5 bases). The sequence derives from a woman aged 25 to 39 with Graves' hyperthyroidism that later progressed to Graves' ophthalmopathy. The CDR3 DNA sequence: TGTGCCAGCAGTAGGGGCGATTACGAGCAGTACTTC. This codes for CASSRGDYEQYF.